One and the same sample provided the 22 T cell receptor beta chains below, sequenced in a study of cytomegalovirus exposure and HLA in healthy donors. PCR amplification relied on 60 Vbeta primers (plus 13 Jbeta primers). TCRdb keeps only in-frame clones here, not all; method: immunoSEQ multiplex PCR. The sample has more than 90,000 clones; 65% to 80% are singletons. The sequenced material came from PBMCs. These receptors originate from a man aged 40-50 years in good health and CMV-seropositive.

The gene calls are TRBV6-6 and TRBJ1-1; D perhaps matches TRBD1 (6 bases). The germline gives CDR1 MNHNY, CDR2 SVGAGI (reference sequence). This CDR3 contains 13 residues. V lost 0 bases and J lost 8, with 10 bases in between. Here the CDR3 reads CASSYSTGGEAFF. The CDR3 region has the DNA TGTGCCAGCAGTTACTCGACAGGCGGAGAAGCTTTCTTT.

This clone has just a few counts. For the CDR3, the DNA is TGCGCCAGCAGCTCTGGACTAGCGGGGTACAATGAGCAGTTCTTC. Translated: CASSSGLAGYNEQFF. The V call is TRBV5-1, the J call TRBJ2-1; the match to TRBD2 covers 12 bases. CDR3 length: 15 residues. Looked up from germline, CDR1 is SGHRS and CDR2 is YFSETQ. The V and J ends lost 3 bases and 4 bases, in that order; junction bases with no gene match: 2. The whole variable domain, filled in from reference TRBV5-1 and TRBJ2-1, reads KAGVTQTPRYLIKTRGQQVTLSCSPISGHRSVSWYQQTPGQGLQFLFEYFSETQRNKGNFPGRFSGRQFSNSRSEMNVSTLELGDSALYLCASSSGLAGYNEQFFGPGTRLTVL.

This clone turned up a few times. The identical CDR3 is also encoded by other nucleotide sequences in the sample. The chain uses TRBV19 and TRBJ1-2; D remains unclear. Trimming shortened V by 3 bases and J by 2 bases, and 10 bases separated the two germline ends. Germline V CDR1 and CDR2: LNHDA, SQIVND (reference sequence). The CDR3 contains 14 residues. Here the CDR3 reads CASSIAGVNYGYTF. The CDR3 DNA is TGTGCCAGTAGTATCGCGGGCGTAAACTATGGCTACACCTTC.

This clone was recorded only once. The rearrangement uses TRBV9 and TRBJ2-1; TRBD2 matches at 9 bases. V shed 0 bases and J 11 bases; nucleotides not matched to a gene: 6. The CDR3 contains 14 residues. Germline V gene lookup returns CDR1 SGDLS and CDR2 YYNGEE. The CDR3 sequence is CASSVVAGAQKQFF. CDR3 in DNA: TGTGCCAGCAGCGTAGTAGCGGGGGCCCAAAAGCAGTTCTTC.

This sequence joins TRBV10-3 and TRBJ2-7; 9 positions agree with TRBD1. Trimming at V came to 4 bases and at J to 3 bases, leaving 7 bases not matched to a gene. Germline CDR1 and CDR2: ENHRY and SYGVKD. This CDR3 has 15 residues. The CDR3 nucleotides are TGTGCCATCAGTGGGGACAGGGTGATCATCTACGAGCAGTACTTC. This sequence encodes CAISGDRVIIYEQYF.

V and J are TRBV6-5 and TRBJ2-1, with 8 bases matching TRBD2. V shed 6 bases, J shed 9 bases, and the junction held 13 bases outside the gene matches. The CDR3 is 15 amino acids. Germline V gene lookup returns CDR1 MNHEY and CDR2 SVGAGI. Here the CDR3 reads CASRLRGSGTFEQFF. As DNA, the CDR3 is TGTGCCAGCAGACTACGCGGTAGCGGGACATTTGAGCAGTTCTTC.

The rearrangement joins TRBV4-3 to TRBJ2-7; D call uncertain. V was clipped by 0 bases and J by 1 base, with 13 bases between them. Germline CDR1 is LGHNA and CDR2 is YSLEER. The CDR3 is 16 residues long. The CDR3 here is CASSQDFRVFSYEQYF. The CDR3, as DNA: TGCGCCAGCAGCCAAGATTTTCGGGTCTTTTCCTACGAGCAGTACTTC.

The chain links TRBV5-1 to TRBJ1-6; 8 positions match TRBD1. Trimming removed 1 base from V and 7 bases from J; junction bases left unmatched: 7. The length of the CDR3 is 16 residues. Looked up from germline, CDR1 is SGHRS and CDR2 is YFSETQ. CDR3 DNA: TGCGCCAGCAGCTTGTCAGGGGGCATGGTGAATTCACCCCTCCACTTT. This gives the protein CASSLSGGMVNSPLHF.

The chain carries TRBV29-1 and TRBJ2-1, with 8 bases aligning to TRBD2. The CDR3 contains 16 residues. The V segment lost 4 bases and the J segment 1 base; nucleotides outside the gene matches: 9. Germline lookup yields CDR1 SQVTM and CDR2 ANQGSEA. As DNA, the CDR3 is TGCAGCGTTGGAAAAACAGCGGGAGTATCCTACAATGAGCAGTTCTTC. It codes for CSVGKTAGVSYNEQFF.

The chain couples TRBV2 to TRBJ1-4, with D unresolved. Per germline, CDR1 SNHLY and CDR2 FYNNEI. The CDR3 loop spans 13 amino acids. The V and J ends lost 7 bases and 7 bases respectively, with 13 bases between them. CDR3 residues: CASKRDRSEKLFF. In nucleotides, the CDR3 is TGTGCCAGCAAGAGGGATAGGAGTGAAAAACTGTTTTTT.

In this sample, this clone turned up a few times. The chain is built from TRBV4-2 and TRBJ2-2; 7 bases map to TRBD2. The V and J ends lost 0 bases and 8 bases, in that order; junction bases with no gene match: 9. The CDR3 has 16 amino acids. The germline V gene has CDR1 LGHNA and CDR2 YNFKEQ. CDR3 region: CASSQEMGGSWGELFF. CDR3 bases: TGTGCCAGCAGCCAAGAGATGGGCGGGAGTTGGGGGGAGCTGTTTTTT.

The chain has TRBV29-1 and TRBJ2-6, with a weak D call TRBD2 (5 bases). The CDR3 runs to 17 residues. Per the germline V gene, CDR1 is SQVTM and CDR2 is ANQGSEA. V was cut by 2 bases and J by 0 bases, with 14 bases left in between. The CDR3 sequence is CSVERASGNSGANVLTF. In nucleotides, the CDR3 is TGCAGCGTTGAAAGGGCCTCCGGGAACTCTGGGGCCAACGTCCTGACTTTC.

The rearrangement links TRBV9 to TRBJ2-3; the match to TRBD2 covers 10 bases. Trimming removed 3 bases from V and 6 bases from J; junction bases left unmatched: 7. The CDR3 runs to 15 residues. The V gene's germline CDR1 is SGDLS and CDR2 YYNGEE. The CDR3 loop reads CASSGSGGALDTQYF. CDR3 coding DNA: TGTGCCAGCAGCGGAAGCGGGGGGGCCCTGGATACGCAGTATTTT.

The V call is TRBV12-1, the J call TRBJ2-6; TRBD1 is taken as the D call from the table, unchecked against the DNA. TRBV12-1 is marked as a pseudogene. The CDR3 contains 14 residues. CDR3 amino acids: CASSLHSGANVLTF. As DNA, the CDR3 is TGTGCCAGCAGCTTACATTCTGGGGCCAACGTCCTGACTTTC.

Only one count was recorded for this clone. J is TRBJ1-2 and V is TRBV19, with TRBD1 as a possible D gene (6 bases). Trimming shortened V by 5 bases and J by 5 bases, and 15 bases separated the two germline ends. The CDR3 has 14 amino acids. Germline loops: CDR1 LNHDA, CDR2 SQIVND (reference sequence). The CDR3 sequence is CASSWAEGQYGYTF. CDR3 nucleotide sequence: TGTGCCAGTAGTTGGGCAGAGGGACAATATGGCTACACCTTC.

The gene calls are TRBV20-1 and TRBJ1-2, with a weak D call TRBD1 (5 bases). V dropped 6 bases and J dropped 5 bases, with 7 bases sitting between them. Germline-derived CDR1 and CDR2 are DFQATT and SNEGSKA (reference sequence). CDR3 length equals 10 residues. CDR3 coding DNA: TGCAGTGCCAAGGGGTATGGCTACACCTTC. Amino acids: CSAKGYGYTF.

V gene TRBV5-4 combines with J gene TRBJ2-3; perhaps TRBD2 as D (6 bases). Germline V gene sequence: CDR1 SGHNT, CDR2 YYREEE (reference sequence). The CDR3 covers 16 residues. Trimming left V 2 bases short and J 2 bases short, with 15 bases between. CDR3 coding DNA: TGTGCCAGCAGCTTAAGTGCGGGGTATAACACAGATACGCAGTATTTT. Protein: CASSLSAGYNTDTQYF.

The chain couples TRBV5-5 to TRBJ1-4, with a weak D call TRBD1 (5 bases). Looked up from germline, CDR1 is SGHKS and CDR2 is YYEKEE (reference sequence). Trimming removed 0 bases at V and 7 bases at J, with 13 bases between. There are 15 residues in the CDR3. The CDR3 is CASSLGEGRAEKLFF. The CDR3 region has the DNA TGTGCCAGCAGCTTGGGTGAGGGGAGGGCTGAAAAACTGTTTTTT.

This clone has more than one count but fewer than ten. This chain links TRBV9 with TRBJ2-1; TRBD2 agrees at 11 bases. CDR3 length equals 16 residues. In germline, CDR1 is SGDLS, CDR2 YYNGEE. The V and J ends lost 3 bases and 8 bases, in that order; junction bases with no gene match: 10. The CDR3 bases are TGTGCCAGCAGCGCCTCGGGGACTAGCGGTTTGTATGAGCAGTTCTTC. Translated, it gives CASSASGTSGLYEQFF.

The CDR3 DNA reads as TGCGCCAGCAGCTTGGTACAGGGGGAGGCCTATAATTCACCCCTCCACTTT. Translated: CASSLVQGEAYNSPLHF. The V and J genes are TRBV5-1 and TRBJ1-6, with 8 nucleotides matching TRBD1. The junction had 4 bases not matched to a gene; V was cut back by 0 bases and J by 2 bases. There are 17 residues in the CDR3. CDR1 SGHRS and CDR2 YFSETQ come from the germline V gene.

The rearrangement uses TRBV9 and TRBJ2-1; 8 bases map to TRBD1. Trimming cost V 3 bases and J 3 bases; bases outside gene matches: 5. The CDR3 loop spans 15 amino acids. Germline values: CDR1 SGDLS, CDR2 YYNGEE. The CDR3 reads CASSDEDRDYNEQFF. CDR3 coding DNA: TGTGCCAGCAGCGATGAGGACAGGGACTACAATGAGCAGTTCTTC.

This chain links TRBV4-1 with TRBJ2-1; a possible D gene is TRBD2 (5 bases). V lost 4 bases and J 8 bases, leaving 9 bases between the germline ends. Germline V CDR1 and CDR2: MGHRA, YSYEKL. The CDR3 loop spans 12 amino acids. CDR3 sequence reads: CASSPKRDEQFF. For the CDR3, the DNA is TGCGCCAGCAGCCCAAAGAGGGATGAGCAGTTCTTC.